The present T cell receptor beta chain was sequenced within a study of T cell clonotyping in hematopoietic cell transplantation. The study's findings and limits: At the given depth, recipient repertoires were over 95% de novo clonotypes. Cells were unsorted, so CD4 and CD8 contributions were not separated. Higher Inverse Simpson Index values in graft donor and pretransplant recipient predicted broader posttransplant TCR diversity. Recipient TCR diversity dropped after transplant; expanded clonotypes rose from day 30 to 180.

Produced via immunoSEQ multiplex PCR; TCRdb's table is partial and in-frame only. This sample yields 70,000 or so clones, of which about 94% are seen a single time; about 1.5% belongs to the top ten. There are 13 residues in the CDR3. The germline V gene encodes CDR1 SQVTM and CDR2 ANQGSEA. V shed 3 bases and J 2 bases; nucleotides not matched to a gene: 3. The table lists this clone with a count of one. What it binds is not known. The V and J genes are TRBV29-1 and TRBJ1-1, with TRBD1 matching over 7 bases. The sequencing input was peripheral blood mononuclear cells. The sequence was obtained from a man aged 50 to 60 in good health. Some clones in this sample may be carry-over from other donors' samples. CDR3 amino acids: CSVDTGVNTEAFF. In DNA form, the CDR3 reads TGCAGCGTTGACACAGGGGTAAACACTGAAGCTTTCTTT.